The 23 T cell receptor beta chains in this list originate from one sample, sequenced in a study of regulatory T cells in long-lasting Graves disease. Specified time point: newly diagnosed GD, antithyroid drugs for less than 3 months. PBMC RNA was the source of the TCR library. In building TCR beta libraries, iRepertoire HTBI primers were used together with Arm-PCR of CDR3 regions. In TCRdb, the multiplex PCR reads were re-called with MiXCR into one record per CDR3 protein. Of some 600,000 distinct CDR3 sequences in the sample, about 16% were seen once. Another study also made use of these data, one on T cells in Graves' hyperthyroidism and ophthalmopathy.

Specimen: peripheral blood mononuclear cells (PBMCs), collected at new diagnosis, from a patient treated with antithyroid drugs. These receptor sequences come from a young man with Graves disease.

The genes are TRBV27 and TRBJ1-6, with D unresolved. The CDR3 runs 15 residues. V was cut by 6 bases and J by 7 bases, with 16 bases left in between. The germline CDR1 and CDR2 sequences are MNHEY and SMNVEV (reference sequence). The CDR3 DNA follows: TGTGCCAGCAGGGCCCGGACGGGTGCAAATTCACCCCTCCACTTT. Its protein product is CASRARTGANSPLHF.

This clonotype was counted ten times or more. CDR3 sequence: CASSQAGLAAMGSYNEQFF. The CDR3 nucleotides are TGTGCCAGCAGCCAAGCGGGACTAGCGGCTATGGGCTCCTACAATGAGCAGTTCTTC. The chain employs TRBV3-1 and TRBJ2-1, with 11 nucleotides matching TRBD2. The CDR3 contains 19 residues. Per the germline V gene, CDR1 is LGHDT and CDR2 is YNNKEL (reference sequence). Losses at the gene ends were 1 base for V and 0 bases for J; bases not matched to a gene: 8.

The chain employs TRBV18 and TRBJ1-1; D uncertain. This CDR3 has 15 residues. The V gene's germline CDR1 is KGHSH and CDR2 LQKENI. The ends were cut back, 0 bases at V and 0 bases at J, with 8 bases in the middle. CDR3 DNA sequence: TGTGCCAGCTCACCACCCCCCCCCCTGAACACTGAAGCTTTCTTT. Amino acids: CASSPPPPLNTEAFF. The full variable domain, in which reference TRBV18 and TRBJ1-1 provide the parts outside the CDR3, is NAGVMQNPRHLVRRRGQEARLRCSPMKGHSHVYWYRQLPEEGLKFMVYLQKENIIDESGMPKERFSAEFPKEGPSILRIQQVVRGDSAAYFCASSPPPPLNTEAFFGQGTRLTVV.

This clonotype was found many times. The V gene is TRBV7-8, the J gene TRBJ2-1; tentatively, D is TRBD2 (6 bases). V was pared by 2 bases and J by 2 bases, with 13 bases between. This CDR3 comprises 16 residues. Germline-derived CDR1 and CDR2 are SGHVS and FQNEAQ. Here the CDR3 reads CASSLRRGMTYNEQFF. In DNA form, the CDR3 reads TGTGCCAGCAGCTTAAGGCGCGGGATGACCTACAATGAGCAGTTCTTC.

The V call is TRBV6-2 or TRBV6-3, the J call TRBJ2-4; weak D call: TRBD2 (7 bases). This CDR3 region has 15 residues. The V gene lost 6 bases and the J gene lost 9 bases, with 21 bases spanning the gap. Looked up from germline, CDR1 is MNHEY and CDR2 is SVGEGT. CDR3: CASRPRGARRGIQYF. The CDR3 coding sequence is TGTGCCAGCAGACCCCGGGGGGCCCGGCGAGGCATTCAGTACTTC.

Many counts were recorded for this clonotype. CDR3 loop: CAWSVKAGGGEQYF. CDR3 nucleotide sequence: TGTGCCTGGAGTGTAAAAGCGGGGGGCGGTGAGCAGTACTTC. The chain has TRBV30 and TRBJ2-7; the match to TRBD2 covers 9 bases. The germline V gene has CDR1 GTSNPN and CDR2 SVGIG (reference sequence). V dropped 0 bases and J dropped 7; count of bases not matched to a gene: 7. This CDR3 spans 14 amino acids.

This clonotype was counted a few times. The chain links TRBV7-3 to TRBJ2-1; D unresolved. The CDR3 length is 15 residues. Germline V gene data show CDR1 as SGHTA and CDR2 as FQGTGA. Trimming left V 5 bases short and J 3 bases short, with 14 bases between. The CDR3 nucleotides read TGTGCCAGCAGCCTGAGCTCGGGCCACTACAATGAGCAGTTCTTC. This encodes CASSLSSGHYNEQFF.

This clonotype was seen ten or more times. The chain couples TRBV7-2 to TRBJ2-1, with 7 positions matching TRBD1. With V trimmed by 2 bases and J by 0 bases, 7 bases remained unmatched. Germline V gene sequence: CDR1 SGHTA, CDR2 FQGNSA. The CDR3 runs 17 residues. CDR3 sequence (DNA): TGTGCCAGCAGCTTACCCATACAGGGGAGCTCCTACAATGAGCAGTTCTTC. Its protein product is CASSLPIQGSSYNEQFF.

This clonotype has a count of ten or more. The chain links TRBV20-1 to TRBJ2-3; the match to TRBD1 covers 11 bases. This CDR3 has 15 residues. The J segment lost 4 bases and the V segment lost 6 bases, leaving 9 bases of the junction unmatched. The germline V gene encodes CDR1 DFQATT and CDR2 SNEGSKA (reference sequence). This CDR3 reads CSAPTRTGGSDTQYF. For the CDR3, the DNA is TGCAGTGCGCCGACCCGGACAGGGGGCTCAGATACGCAGTATTTT.

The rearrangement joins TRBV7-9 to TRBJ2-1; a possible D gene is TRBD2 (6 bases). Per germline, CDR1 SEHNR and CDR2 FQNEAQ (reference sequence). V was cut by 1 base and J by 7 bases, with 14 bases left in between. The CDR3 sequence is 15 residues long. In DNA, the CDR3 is TGTGCCAGCAGCTTAGGGAGGGCCCTCAGGAATGAGCAGTTCTTC. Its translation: CASSLGRALRNEQFF. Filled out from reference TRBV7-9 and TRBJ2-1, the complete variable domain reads DTGVSQNPRHKITKRGQNVTFRCDPISEHNRLYWYRQTLGQGPEFLTYFQNEAQLEKSRLLSDRFSAERPKGSFSTLEIQRTEQGDSAMYLCASSLGRALRNEQFFGPGTRLTVL.

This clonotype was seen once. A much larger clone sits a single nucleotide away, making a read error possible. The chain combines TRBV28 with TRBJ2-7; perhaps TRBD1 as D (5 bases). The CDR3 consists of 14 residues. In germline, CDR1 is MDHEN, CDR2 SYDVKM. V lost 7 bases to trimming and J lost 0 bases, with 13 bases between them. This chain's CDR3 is CASTRTPTSYEQYF. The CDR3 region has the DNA TGTGCCAGCACCAGGACACCCACCTCCTACGAGCAGTACTTC.

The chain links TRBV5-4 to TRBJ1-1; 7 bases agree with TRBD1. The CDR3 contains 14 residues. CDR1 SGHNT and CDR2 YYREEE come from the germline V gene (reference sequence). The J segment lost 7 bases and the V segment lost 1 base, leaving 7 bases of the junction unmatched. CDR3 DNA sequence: TGTGCCAGCAGCTTGCGAGGGGGCGGAGGTGAAGCTTTCTTT. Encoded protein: CASSLRGGGGEAFF.

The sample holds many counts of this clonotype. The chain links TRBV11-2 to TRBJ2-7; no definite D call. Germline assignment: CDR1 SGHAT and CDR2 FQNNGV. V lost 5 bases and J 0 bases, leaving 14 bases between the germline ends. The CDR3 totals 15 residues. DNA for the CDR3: TGTGCCAGCAGCACCGCGGAGCTGCTCTCCTACGAGCAGTACTTC. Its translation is CASSTAELLSYEQYF.

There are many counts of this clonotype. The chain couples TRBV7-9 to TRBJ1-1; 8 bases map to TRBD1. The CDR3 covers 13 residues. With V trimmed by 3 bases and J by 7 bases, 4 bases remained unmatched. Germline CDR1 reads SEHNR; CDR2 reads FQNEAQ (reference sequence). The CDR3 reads CASSLVDRGEAFF. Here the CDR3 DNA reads TGTGCCAGCAGCTTGGTCGACAGGGGTGAAGCTTTCTTT.

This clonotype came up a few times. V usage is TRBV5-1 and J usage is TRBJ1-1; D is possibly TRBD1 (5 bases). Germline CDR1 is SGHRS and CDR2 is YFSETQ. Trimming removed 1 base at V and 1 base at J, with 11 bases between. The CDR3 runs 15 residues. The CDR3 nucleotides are TGCGCCAGCAGCTTGTGGGGGGGGGGGAACACTGAAGCTTTCTTT. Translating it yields CASSLWGGGNTEAFF.

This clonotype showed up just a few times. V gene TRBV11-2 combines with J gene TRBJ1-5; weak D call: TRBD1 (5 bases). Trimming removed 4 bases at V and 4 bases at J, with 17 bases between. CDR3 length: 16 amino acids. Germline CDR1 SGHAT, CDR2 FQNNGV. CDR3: CASSSGLRQTNQPQHF. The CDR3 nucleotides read TGTGCCAGCAGCTCAGGACTAAGACAGACTAATCAGCCCCAGCATTTT.

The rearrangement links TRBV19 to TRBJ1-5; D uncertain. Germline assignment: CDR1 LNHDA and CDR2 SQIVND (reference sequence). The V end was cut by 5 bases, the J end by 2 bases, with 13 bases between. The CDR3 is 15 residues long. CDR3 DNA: TGTGCCAGTAGTTGGGCACCGAGGGGCAATCAGCCCCAGCATTTT. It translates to CASSWAPRGNQPQHF.

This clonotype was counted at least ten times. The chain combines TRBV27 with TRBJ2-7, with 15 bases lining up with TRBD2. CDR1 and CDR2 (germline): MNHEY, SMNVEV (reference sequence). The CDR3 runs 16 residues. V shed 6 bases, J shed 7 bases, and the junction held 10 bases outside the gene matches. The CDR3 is CASRGLAGGLGPEQYF. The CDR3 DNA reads TGTGCCAGCAGGGGACTAGCGGGAGGCCTAGGGCCGGAGCAGTACTTC.

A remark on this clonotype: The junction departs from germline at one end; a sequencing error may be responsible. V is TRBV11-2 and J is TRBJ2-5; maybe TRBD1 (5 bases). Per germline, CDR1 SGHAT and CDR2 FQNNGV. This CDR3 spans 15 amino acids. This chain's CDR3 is CASILVAGSRQTQYF. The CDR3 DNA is TGTGCCAGCATCTTAGTGGCAGGGTCTCGTCAGACCCAGTACTTC.

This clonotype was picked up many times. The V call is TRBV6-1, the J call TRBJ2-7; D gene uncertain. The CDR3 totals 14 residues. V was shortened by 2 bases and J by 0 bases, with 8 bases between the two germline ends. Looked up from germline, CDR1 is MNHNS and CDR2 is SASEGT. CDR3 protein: CASSERQASYEQYF. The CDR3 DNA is TGTGCCAGCAGTGAAAGGCAGGCCTCCTACGAGCAGTACTTC.

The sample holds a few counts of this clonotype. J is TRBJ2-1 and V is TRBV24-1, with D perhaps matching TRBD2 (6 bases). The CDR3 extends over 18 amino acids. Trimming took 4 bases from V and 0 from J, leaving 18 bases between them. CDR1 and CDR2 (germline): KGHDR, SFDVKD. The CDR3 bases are TGTGCCACCAGTGACCCTTCAGCGGGTCCGACCTCCTACAATGAGCAGTTCTTC. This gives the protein CATSDPSAGPTSYNEQFF.

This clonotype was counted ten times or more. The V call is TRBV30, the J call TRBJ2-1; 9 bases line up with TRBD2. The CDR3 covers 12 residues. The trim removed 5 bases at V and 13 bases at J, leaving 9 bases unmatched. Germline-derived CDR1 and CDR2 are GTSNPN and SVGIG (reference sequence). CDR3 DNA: TGTGCCTGGGCTCATAGCGGGAGTGAACAGTTCTTC. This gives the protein CAWAHSGSEQFF.

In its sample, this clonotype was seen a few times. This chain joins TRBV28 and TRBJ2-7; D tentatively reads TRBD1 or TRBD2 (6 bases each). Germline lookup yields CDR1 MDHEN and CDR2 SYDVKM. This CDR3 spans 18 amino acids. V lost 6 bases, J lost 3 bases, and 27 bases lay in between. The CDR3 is CASSPSPGARGSFYEQYF. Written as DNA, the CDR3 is TGTGCCAGCAGCCCTTCACCGGGGGCCCGGGGGTCTTTCTACGAGCAGTACTTC.